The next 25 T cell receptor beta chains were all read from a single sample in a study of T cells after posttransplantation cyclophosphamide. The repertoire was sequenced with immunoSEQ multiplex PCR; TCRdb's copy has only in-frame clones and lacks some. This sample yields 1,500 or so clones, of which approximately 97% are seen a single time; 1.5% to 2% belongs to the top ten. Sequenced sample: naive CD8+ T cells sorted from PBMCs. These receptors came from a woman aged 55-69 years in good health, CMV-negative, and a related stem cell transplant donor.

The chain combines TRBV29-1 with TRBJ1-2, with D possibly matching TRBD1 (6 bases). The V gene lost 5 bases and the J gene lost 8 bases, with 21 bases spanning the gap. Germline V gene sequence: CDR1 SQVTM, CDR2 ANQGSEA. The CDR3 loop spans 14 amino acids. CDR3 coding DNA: TGCAGCGTTACCGTTAGTACAGGGTTGTACGGCTACACCTTC. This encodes CSVTVSTGLYGYTF.

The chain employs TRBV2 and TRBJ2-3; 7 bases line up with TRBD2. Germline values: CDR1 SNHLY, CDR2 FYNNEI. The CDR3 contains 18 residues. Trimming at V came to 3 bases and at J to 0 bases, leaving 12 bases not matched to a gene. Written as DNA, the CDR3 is TGTGCCAGCAGTGACCACCGCGGGCTAGCGGAAAGCACAGATACGCAGTATTTT. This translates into CASSDHRGLAESTDTQYF. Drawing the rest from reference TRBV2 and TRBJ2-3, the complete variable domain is EPEVTQTPSHQVTQMGQEVILRCVPISNHLYFYWYRQILGQKVEFLVSFYNNEISEKSEIFDDQFSVERPDGSNFTLKIRSTKLEDSAMYFCASSDHRGLAESTDTQYFGPGTRLTVL.

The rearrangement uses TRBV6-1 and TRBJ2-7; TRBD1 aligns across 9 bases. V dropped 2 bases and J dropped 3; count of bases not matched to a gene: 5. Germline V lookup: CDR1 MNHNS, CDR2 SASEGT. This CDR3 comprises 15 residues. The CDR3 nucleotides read TGTGCCAGCAGTGAAAGAGAGACAGGGGGCTACGAGCAGTACTTC. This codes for CASSERETGGYEQYF.

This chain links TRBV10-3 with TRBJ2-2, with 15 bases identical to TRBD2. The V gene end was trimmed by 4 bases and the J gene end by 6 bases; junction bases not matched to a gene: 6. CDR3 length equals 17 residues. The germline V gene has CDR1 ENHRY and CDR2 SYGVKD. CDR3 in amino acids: CAISARGLAGGPGELFF. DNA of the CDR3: TGTGCCATCAGTGCCCGAGGACTAGCGGGGGGGCCCGGGGAGCTGTTTTTT.

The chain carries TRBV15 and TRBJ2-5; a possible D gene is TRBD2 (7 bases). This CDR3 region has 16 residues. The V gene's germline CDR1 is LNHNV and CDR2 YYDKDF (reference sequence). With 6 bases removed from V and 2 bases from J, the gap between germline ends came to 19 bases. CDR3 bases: TGTGCCACCAGTAACTGGGGGGGGCCGGGGCAAGAGACCCAGTACTTC. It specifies CATSNWGGPGQETQYF.

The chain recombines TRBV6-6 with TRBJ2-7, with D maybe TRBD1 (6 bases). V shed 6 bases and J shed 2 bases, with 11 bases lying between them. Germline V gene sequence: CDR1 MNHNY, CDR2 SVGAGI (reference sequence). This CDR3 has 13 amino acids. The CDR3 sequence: CASRPQGTYEQYV. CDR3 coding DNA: TGTGCCAGCAGGCCGCAGGGGACCTACGAGCAGTACGTC.

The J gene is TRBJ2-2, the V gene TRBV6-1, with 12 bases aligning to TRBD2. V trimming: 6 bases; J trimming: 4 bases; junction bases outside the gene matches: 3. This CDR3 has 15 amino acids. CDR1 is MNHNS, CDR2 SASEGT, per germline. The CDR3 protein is CASRELAGGTGELFF. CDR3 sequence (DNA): TGTGCCAGCAGAGAACTAGCGGGGGGCACCGGGGAGCTGTTTTTT.

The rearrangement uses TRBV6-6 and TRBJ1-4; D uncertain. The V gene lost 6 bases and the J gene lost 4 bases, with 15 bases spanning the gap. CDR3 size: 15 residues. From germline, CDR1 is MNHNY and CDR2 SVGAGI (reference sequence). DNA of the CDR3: TGTGCCAGCAGCCCTTTTCGGGAGAATAATGAAAAACTGTTTTTT. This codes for CASSPFRENNEKLFF.

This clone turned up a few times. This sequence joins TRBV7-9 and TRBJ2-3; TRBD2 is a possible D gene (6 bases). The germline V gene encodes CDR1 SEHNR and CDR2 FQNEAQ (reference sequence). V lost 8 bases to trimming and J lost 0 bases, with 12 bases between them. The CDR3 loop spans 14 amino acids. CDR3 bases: TGTGCCAGCCGCGGCGGGGTTAGCACAGATACGCAGTATTTT. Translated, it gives CASRGGVSTDTQYF.

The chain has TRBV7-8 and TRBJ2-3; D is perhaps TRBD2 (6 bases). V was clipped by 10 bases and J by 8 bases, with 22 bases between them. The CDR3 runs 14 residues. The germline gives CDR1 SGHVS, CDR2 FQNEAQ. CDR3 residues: CAIQPGVMLGTQYF. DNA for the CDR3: TGTGCCATACAACCGGGAGTGATGTTGGGTACGCAGTATTTT.

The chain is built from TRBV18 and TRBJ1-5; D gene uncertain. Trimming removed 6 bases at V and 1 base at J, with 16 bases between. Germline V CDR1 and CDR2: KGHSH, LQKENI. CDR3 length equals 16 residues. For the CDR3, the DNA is TGTGCCAGCTCCCTAGCGAGGGCTGAGAGCAATCAGCCCCAGCATTTT. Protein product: CASSLARAESNQPQHF.

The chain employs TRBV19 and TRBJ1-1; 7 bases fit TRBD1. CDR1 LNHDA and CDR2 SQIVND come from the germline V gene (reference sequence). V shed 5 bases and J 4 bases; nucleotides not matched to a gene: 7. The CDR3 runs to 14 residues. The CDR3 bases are TGTGCCAGTAGTCCCTCGACAGGGCTCACTGAAGCTTTCTTT. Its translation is CASSPSTGLTEAFF.

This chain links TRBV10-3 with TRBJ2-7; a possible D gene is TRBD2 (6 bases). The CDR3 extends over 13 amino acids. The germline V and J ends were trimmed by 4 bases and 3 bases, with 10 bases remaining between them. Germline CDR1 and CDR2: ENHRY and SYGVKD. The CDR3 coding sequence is TGTGCCATCAGTGTCCGGGACTTCTACGAGCAGTACTTC. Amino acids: CAISVRDFYEQYF.

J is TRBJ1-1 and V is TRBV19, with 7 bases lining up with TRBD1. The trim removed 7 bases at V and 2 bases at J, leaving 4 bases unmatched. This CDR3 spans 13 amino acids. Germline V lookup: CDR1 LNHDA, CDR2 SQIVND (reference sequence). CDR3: CASTRTGNTEAFF. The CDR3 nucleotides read TGTGCCAGTACACGGACAGGTAACACTGAAGCTTTCTTT.

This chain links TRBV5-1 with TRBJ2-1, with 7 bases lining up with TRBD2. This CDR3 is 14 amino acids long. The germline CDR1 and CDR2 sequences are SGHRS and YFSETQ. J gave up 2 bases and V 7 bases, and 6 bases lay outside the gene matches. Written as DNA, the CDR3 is TGCGCCAGCGGGCAGCGGGGCCCCTACAATGAGCAGTTCTTC. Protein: CASGQRGPYNEQFF.

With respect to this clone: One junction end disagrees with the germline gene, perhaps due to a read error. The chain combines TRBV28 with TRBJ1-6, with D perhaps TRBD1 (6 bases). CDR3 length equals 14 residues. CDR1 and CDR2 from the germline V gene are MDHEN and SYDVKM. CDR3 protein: CASSQQGWEGYSNF. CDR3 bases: TGTGCCAGCAGTCAACAGGGTTGGGAGGGGTATTCGAACTTT.

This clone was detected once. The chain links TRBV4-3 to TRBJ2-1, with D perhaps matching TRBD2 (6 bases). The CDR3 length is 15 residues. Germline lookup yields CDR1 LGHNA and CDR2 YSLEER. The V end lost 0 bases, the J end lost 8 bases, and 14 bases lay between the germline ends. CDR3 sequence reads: CASSQDPGRGDEQFF. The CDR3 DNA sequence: TGCGCCAGCAGCCAAGATCCCGGGAGAGGTGATGAGCAGTTCTTC.

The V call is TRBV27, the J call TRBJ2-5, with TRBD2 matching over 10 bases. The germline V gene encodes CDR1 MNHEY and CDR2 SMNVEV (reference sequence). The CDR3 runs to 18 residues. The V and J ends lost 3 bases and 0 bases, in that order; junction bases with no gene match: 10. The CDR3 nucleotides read TGTGCCAGCAGTTTCGTCACGACTAGCGGGCCGCACCAAGAGACCCAGTACTTC. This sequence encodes CASSFVTTSGPHQETQYF.

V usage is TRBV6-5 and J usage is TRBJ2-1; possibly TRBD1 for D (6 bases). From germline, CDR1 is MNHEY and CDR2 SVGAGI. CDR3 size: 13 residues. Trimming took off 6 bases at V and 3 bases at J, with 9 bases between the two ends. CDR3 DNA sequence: TGTGCCAGCAGCACAGGGTTCTACAATGAGCAGTTCTTC. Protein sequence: CASSTGFYNEQFF.

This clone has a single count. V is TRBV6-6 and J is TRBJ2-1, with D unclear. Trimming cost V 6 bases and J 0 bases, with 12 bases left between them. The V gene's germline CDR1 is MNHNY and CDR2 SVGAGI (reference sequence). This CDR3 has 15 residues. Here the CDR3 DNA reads TGTGCCAGCAGCCCGCGCGCTAGCTCCTACAATGAGCAGTTCTTC. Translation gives CASSPRASSYNEQFF.

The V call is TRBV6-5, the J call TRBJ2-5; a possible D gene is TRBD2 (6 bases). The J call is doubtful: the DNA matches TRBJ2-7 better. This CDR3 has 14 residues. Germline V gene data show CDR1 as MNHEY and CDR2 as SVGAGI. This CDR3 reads CASSQNSAGNEQYF. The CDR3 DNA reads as TGTGCCAGCAGCCAGAACTCAGCGGGTAACGAGCAGTACTTC.

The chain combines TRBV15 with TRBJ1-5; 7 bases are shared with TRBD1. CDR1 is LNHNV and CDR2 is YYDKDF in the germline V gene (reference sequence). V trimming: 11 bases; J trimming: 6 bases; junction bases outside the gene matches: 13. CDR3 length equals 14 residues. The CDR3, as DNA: TGTGCCTCTAGACAGGGAGTTGCGGGTCAGCCCCAGCATTTT. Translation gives CASRQGVAGQPQHF.

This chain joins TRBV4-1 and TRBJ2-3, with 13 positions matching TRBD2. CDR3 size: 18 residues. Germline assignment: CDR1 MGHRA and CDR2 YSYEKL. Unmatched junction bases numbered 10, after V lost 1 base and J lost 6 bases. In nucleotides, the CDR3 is TGCGCCAGCAGCCAAGCTGGGGGGACTAGCGGGAATCTGGATACGCAGTATTTT. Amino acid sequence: CASSQAGGTSGNLDTQYF.

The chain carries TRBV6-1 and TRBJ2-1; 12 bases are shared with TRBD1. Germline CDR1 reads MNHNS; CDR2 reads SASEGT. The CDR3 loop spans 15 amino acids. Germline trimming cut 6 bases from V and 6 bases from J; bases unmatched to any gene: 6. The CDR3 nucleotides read TGTGCCAGCAGGGGGACAGGGGGCGTTTTCAATGAGCAGTTCTTC. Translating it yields CASRGTGGVFNEQFF.

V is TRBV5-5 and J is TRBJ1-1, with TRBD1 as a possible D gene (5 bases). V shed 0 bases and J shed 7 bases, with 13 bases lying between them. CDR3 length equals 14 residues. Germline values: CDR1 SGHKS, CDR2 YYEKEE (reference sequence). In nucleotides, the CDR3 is TGTGCCAGCAGCTTGGGGGGGGACTTCAATGAAGCTTTCTTT. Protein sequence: CASSLGGDFNEAFF.